Here is one T cell receptor (beta chain) with its context. The data stem from a study of blood T cells in healthy people across ages. With a J-beta primer mix and a sample-barcoded 5' primer, a second PCR ran about 7 to 12 cycles. TCRdb analysed the 5' RACE reads with MiXCR anew, one entry per CDR3 protein. The repertoire has 650,000 to 1,000,000 distinct CDR3 sequences, about 34% of them found once; the top ten carry 10% to 15%. With each sample, at least 5 micrograms of total RNA were extracted. CDR3 length: 15 residues. V lost 5 bases, J lost 0 bases, and 11 bases lay in between. Germline CDR1 is SGHRS and CDR2 is YFSETQ.

This sequence joins TRBV5-1 and TRBJ1-4; no clear D gene. Source material: blood. The sequence came from a man younger than 35 in good health. The CDR3: CASRDSIPTNEKLFF. In nucleotides, the CDR3 is TGCGCCAGCAGGGACTCAATTCCAACTAATGAAAAACTGTTTTTT.